The 7 T cell receptor beta chains given below trace back to one sample, sequenced in a study of CD8+ T cells in alopecia areata. The treatment is: oral pan-JAK inhibitor, 5-10 mg twice daily. Sequencing used cDNA as its template, made by extracting RNA and reverse transcribing it. Profiled with immunoSEQ multiplex PCR; TCRdb holds only in-frame clones, not every one. The table has some 80,000 clones, approximately 72% seen once. Sequencing was performed on CD8+ T cells sorted from blood, taken at week 24, from a patient treated with tofacitinib. These TCRs come from a human donor with alopecia areata.

This clone appeared a few times. The genes are TRBV7-3 and TRBJ2-1; 7 bases match TRBD1. V was pared by 1 base and J by 3 bases, with 6 bases of the junction left unmatched. There are 16 residues in the CDR3. Germline V gene sequence: CDR1 SGHTA, CDR2 FQGTGA. The CDR3 nucleotides are TGTGCCAGCAGCTTAAACCGGGACAGTATCTACAATGAGCAGTTCTTC. As protein: CASSLNRDSIYNEQFF.

V and J are TRBV6-6 and TRBJ2-7; the match to TRBD1 covers 8 bases. V shed 8 bases, J shed 6 bases, and the junction held 12 bases outside the gene matches. The CDR3 extends over 14 amino acids. The germline gives CDR1 MNHNY, CDR2 SVGAGI (reference sequence). CDR3 nucleotides: TGTGCCAGCCAGGGGGCAGGGGGCGCGGGCGAGCAGTACTTC. Residues: CASQGAGGAGEQYF.

The chain carries TRBV27 and TRBJ2-7, with TRBD2 matching 8 bases. Trimming removed 4 bases from V and 4 bases from J; junction bases left unmatched: 3. CDR3 size: 13 residues. Germline-derived CDR1 and CDR2 are MNHEY and SMNVEV (reference sequence). The CDR3 sequence is CASSSGGLYEQYF. The CDR3, as DNA: TGTGCCAGCAGTTCGGGAGGGCTATACGAGCAGTACTTC.

CDR3 nucleotides: TGCGCCAGCAGCCCCATAGGGGCAGGAACGAACACCGGGGAGCTGTTTTTT. This sequence encodes CASSPIGAGTNTGELFF. The V gene is TRBV4-1, the J gene TRBJ2-2; D is possibly TRBD1 (5 bases). Germline CDR1 reads MGHRA; CDR2 reads YSYEKL. Trimming left V 4 bases short and J 0 bases short, with 15 bases between. This CDR3 spans 17 amino acids.

CDR3 in amino acids: CASSPNTGANGYTF. In DNA form, the CDR3 reads TGTGCCAGCAGCCCGAACACAGGGGCCAATGGCTACACCTTC. This chain uses TRBV7-9 with TRBJ1-2; 7 bases are a match to TRBD1. V shed 5 bases, J shed 6 bases, and the junction held 9 bases outside the gene matches. Germline CDR1 SEHNR, CDR2 FQNEAQ (reference sequence). The CDR3 is made up of 14 amino acids.

The V and J genes are TRBV30 and TRBJ2-7; D might be TRBD2 (5 bases). Between the trimmed V and J ends, which lost 0 bases and 2 bases, there was a span of 14 bases. This CDR3 has 15 amino acids. Germline V gene lookup returns CDR1 GTSNPN and CDR2 SVGIG (reference sequence). In DNA form, the CDR3 reads TGTGCCTGGAGTGTACCGAGGGATTTGACCTACGAGCAGTACTTC. Translated: CAWSVPRDLTYEQYF.

The chain combines TRBV27 with TRBJ1-1, with D uncertain. There are 13 residues in the CDR3. V dropped 5 bases and J dropped 1 base, with 8 bases sitting between them. Germline assignment: CDR1 MNHEY and CDR2 SMNVEV (reference sequence). CDR3 in amino acids: CASSPYPNTEAFF. CDR3 nucleotides: TGTGCCAGCAGTCCCTACCCGAACACTGAAGCTTTCTTT.